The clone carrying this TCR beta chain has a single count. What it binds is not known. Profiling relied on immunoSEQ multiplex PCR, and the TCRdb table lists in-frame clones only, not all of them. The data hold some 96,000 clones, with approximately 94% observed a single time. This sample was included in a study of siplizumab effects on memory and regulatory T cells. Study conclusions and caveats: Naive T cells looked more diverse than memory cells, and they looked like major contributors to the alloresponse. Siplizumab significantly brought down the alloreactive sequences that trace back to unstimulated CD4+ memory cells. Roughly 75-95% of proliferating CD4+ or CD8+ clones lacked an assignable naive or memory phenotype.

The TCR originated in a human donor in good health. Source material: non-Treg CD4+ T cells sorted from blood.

The CDR3 DNA follows: TGTGCCAGCAGCCAAGAATGGGGCGTGCACACTGAAGCTTTCTTT. Encoded protein: CASSQEWGVHTEAFF. The rearrangement joins TRBV14 to TRBJ1-1, with a possible D match to TRBD1 (5 bases). The CDR3 is made up of 15 amino acids. Per the germline V gene, CDR1 is SGHDN and CDR2 is FVKESK. The germline V and J ends were trimmed by 0 bases and 3 bases, with 11 bases remaining between them.